This T cell receptor (beta chain) is from a study of T cells in Graves' hyperthyroidism and ophthalmopathy (dated by TCRdb to about 2019). In the study overall: Peripheral blood samples were taken at initial diagnosis, before any treatment was given. A discovery cohort of 95 to 100 patients, about 44 with Graves' ophthalmopathy and fewer than 65 with stable Graves' hyperthyroidism, was used to find distinguishing TCR V-J signatures. Prospective prediction of ophthalmopathy was tested in an independent validation cohort of some 19 hyperthyroidism patients and 17 patients who later progressed to ophthalmopathy. The 95 to 100 discovery patients were randomly split 7:3 into training and test sets. In addition, the study compared T-cell repertoires in thyroid tissue and in blood from about 6 Graves' hyperthyroidism patients. After sampling, hyperthyroidism patients received methimazole starting at 30 mg daily, and ophthalmopathy patients received high-dose intravenous methylprednisolone. The paper reports TCR Vbeta CDR3 sequencing of 130 to 150 peripheral blood samples: 43 ophthalmopathy, under 80 hyperthyroidism and roughly 17 progressor patients.

Of note for this clonotype: Its antigen is currently not known. The sample holds no much larger clone one base away, and base qualities are not on file.

Stable Graves' hyperthyroidism was defined as no progression to ophthalmopathy during 18 months of follow-up. Hyperthyroidism patients were aged 18 to 65 years and newly diagnosed, with disease duration of less than 2 months. Patients with uncontrolled infections, other autoimmune diseases, pregnancy or lactation were excluded. Diagnoses relied on clinical symptoms, serum thyroxine and TRAb, thyroid ultrasound and orbital computed tomography. Ficoll-Paque density gradient centrifugation was used to isolate PBMCs from 8.5 to 10 ml of fresh peripheral blood. Trizol reagent was used to extract total RNA, and RNA quality was then checked on an Agilent 2100 Bioanalyzer. Amplification of TCR beta CDR3 regions was carried out from RNA transcripts. A first-round RT-PCR of the TCR CDR3 used the HTBI primer set with the Qiagen OneStep RT-PCR kit. Libraries were constructed in a second round of multiplex PCR, after which size selection and purification were performed. Libraries were sequenced paired-end with 100 bp reads on an Illumina HiSeq2000. The study's own analysis went as follows. SOAPnuke was used to process the raw data, removing reads that contained adapters or uncalled bases, had a mean Phred below 15, or lacked an exact match to the constant primer or identifier. COPE v1.2.5 was used to merge the high-quality paired reads, and each unique nucleotide sequence was defined as a clonotype. MiTCR v1.1 was used to align clonotypes to the IMGT TRBV, TRBD and TRBJ reference segments. Analysis was restricted to V-J combinations with a frequency above 0.0001, which covered roughly 99% of repertoires. The TCS score was defined as the ratio of F50 (clonal expansion) to E x V (chaos), calculated using BLOSUM62-based TCRdist between CDR3 peptides within each V-J. Welch's t-statistics and random forest reduced roughly 500 V-J features to 13, which were used in a naive Bayes classifier (R e1071). TCRdb handled the public reads itself, with Q25 trimming in fastp and clone calling in MiXCR, and kept productive beta chains. Duplicate CDR3 protein sequences are folded into a single record with the most common DNA and genes. The V and J calls here are based on TCRdb, not the publication. In all, the sample holds approximately 600,000 distinct CDR3 sequences, and around 15% of those were seen once. The ten largest clonotypes hold less than 4.5% of the sample.

Measured from the cysteine to the phenylalanine, the CDR3 is 16 residues long. Only the CDR3 part of the read is kept: 48 bases, read in frame from the first base. CDR1 and CDR2 are drawn from the germline V gene: SNHLY, FYNNEI. At the junction V is shortened by 5 bases and J by 4 bases, with 19 bases in between. The study at large found these results: Sample size was not statistically predetermined, and investigators were not blinded to group allocation. A 13 V-J signature model separated ophthalmopathy from stable hyperthyroidism, with 87.88% sensitivity and about 81% specificity in cross-validation and 80%/75% in testing. Most expanded thyroid clonotypes (frequency above 0.001) were also found in blood, which suggests that blood repertoires may mirror thyroid immune responses. In validation, the model predicted progression to ophthalmopathy with approximately 70% sensitivity and roughly 72% specificity, a median of about six months before onset.

This sequence originates from a woman in her twenties or thirties with Graves' hyperthyroidism. The chain is encoded by TRBV2 joined to TRBJ2-3, and TRBD2 may be the D gene, going by 6 matching bases. Sample: blood. This receptor has the CDR3 CASSRFGAPSADTQYF. At the DNA level, the sequence is TGTGCCAGCAGTAGGTTTGGAGCGCCTAGCGCAGATACGCAGTATTTT. Reference TRBV2 and TRBJ2-3 proteins supply the regions before and after the CDR3; the full variable domain is: EPEVTQTPSHQVTQMGQEVILRCVPISNHLYFYWYRQILGQKVEFLVSFYNNEISEKSEIFDDQFSVERPDGSNFTLKIRSTKLEDSAMYFCASSRFGAPSADTQYFGPGTRLTVL.